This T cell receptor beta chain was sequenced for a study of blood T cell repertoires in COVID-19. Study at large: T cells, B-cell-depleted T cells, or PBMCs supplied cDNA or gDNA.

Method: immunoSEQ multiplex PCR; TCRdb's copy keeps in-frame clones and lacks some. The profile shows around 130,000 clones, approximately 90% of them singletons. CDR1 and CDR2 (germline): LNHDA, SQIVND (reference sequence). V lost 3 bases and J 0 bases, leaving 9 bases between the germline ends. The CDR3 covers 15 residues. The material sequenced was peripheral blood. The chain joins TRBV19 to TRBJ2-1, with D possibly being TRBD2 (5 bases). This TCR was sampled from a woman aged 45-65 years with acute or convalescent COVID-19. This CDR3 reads CASSIKGSSYNEQFF. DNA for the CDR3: TGTGCCAGTAGTATTAAAGGGAGCTCCTACAATGAGCAGTTCTTC.